This T cell receptor beta chain was retrieved from a study of cytomegalovirus exposure and HLA in healthy donors. For the study at large: HLA-typed donors were the source of approximately 85 million unique TCRs held in an early data release.

Whole-study findings and limits: Solely CMV serostatus was available to characterize immune exposure.

A multiplex PCR was run with 60 Vbeta primers and 13 Jbeta primers. Here immunoSEQ multiplex PCR was the method, and the copy in TCRdb shows in-frame clones only, minus some. Among roughly 110,000 clones listed, around 77% were seen once. Details on this clone: Its matching antigen is unknown.

Source material: PBMCs. The receptor was derived from a male donor in good health and CMV-seronegative.

CDR3 sequence (DNA): TGTGCCAGCAGCTTGGTCGGGGAGGGGCTCACCATTCTCTACGAGCAGTACTTC. It codes for CASSLVGEGLTILYEQYF. The chain joins TRBV5-4 to TRBJ2-7; 7 nucleotides line up with TRBD2. Trimming removed 0 bases from V and 3 bases from J; junction bases left unmatched: 15. The CDR3 length is 18 residues. In germline, CDR1 is SGHNT, CDR2 YYREEE (reference sequence).